The T cell receptor (beta chain) under discussion was sequenced for a study of circulating and synovial CD4+ cells in juvenile arthritis (dated by TCRdb to 2014 to 2015). About the full investigation: Within each patient, the study compared the TCRbeta CDR3 repertoires of three groups: circulating HLA-DR+ CD4 T cells, bulk blood CD4 T cells, and synovial CD4 T cells. Repertoire sequencing aimed to confirm that a circulating synovial-like CD4 T cell subset was enriched in synovial clonotypes. Study-level results and caveats: Lower diversity was observed in synovial and circulating pathogenic-like lymphocyte repertoires than in bulk blood CD4 repertoires, and some CPL samples were found to be as oligoclonal as synovium. Since overlap with synovium went up as sequencing depth increased, the measured fractions of shared clonotypes likely underestimated the full repertoire overlap. CPL and bulk blood CD4 samples differed in T cell genome counts by at least an order of magnitude, so sample-size effects were addressed. Circulating pathogenic-like lymphocytes were found to cluster with synovial T cells, and a substantially higher fraction of CDR3 sequences was shared with synovium by circulating pathogenic-like lymphocytes than by bulk blood. Traditional Vbeta family usage analysis did not detect the difference between circulating pathogenic-like lymphocytes and bulk blood T cells.

Libraries came from the immunoSEQ multiplex PCR assay. TCRbeta CDR3 sequencing was carried out by an external provider as a commercial service. The study's processing was this. The analyses used productive nucleotide sequences together with amino acid sequences obtained by in silico translation. Diversity was quantified by Renyi entropy over a range of alpha values, with sample size equalised by taking the median of 200 repeated subsamples. For clustering, the distance between each pair of repertoires was computed as one minus the Chao-modified Jaccard index, which corrected for under-sampling. Frequency-weighted overlap with synovial clonotypes was calculated across 200 sample sizes, using 200 draws without replacement for each, and the value reported was the one at the size of the smaller sample. The table was pulled from immuneACCESS by TCRdb, which kept in-frame rearrangements only. Such tables lose some clones; where checked, under half of the loss comes from unresolved V genes, and the rest has no known cause. The DNA gave D and trimming, while V, J and clone size come from that table. The sample includes more than 30,000 clones, with just under 95% observed a single time. Approximately 2.8% of the sample comes from the top ten.

This clone has just one count. What antigen it recognizes has not been identified. No base quality information exists; no much larger clone differs at one position. Reading the germline V gene gives CDR1 MDHEN and CDR2 SYDVKM. V and J are truncated by 8 bases and 5 bases respectively, leaving an intervening sequence of 24 bases. The CDR3 runs 16 residues from the cysteine to the phenylalanine. The only DNA kept is the CDR3, 48 bases in frame from the first base. The sequenced samples were obtained from patients with active juvenile idiopathic arthritis. Cells were sorted right after thawing, and dead cells were excluded with Live/Dead Fixable Near-IR Stain.

The chain was built from TRBV28 and TRBJ1-1, and TRBD1 may be the D gene, going by 5 matching bases. The TCR sequence derives from a human donor with juvenile idiopathic arthritis. Specimen: CD4+ T cells from blood. The CDR3 in this case is CASPPSGEAGRTEAFF. The bases are TGTGCCAGCCCCCCCTCGGGGGAAGCCGGACGGACTGAAGCTTTCTTT.